Shown below are 20 T cell receptor beta chains from a single sample sequenced in a study of OX40 agonist ivuxolimab in advanced cancers. Here immunoSEQ multiplex PCR was the method, and the copy in TCRdb shows in-frame clones only, minus some. The sample contains roughly 71,000 clones, about 91% of which appear only once. This specimen consisted of CD4+ or CD8+ T cells sorted from blood, obtained in a trial of the OX40 agonist ivuxolimab. The receptors stem from an adult with an advanced solid tumor such as melanoma, head and neck, liver or kidney cancer.

The chain links TRBV9 to TRBJ2-1; D remains ambiguous. Trimming pared 4 bases from V and 8 bases from J, leaving 13 bases between. The CDR3 contains 13 residues. Germline V gene sequence: CDR1 SGDLS, CDR2 YYNGEE. DNA of the CDR3: TGTGCCAGCAGCCCACGTGTAAGGGATGAGCAGTTCTTC. This sequence encodes CASSPRVRDEQFF.

J is TRBJ2-7 and V is TRBV27; D may correspond to TRBD1 or TRBD2 (7 bases each). CDR3 size: 16 residues. Trimming took 6 bases from V and 2 from J, leaving 20 bases between them. The germline V gene has CDR1 MNHEY and CDR2 SMNVEV (reference sequence). CDR3 sequence reads: CASSPKGGDSPYEQYF. DNA of the CDR3: TGTGCCAGCAGCCCCAAGGGGGGGGACAGTCCCTACGAGCAGTACTTC.

This chain uses TRBV7-9 with TRBJ2-2; a weak D match, TRBD2 (6 bases). CDR3 length equals 15 residues. Trimming cost V 4 bases and J 3 bases, with 12 bases left between them. Germline V gene lookup returns CDR1 SEHNR and CDR2 FQNEAQ (reference sequence). The CDR3 DNA follows: TGTGCCAGCAGCTCCCGGGAGAGATACACCGGGGAGCTGTTTTTT. This gives the protein CASSSRERYTGELFF.

The chain is built from TRBV20-1 and TRBJ2-3; D uncertain. The CDR3 is 10 amino acids. Germline CDR1 DFQATT, CDR2 SNEGSKA (reference sequence). V lost 3 bases, J lost 7 bases, and 5 bases lay in between. CDR3 coding DNA: TGCAGTGCTAGCCTTTATACGCAGTATTTT. As protein: CSASLYTQYF.

The CDR3 is CASSTRWQETQYF. The CDR3, as DNA: TGTGCCAGCAGCACAAGGTGGCAAGAGACCCAGTACTTC. The chain recombines TRBV14 with TRBJ2-5; D call uncertain. This CDR3 is built from 13 residues. V was cut by 5 bases and J by 2 bases, with 9 bases left in between. CDR1 and CDR2 (germline): SGHDN, FVKESK.

The chain employs TRBV15 and TRBJ1-1, with D possibly TRBD1 on 6 matching bases. V lost 0 bases, J lost 14 bases, and 22 bases lay in between. This CDR3 has 15 amino acids. Germline V CDR1 and CDR2: LNHNV, YYDKDF (reference sequence). In DNA form, the CDR3 reads TGTGCCACCAGCAGAGATCCTAGGACAGACACAAAACGATTCTTT. Translation: CATSRDPRTDTKRFF. The variable domain in full, with the rest retrieved from reference TRBV15 and TRBJ1-1, is DAMVIQNPRYQVTQFGKPVTLSCSQTLNHNVMYWYQQKSSQAPKLLFHYYDKDFNNEADTPDNFQSRRPNTSFCFLDIRSPGLGDTAMYLCATSRDPRTDTKRFFGQGTRLTVV.

This chain connects TRBV5-1 to TRBJ1-6; D perhaps matches TRBD1 (5 bases). The CDR3 has 14 amino acids. CDR1 and CDR2 from the germline V gene are SGHRS and YFSETQ. V was trimmed by 4 bases and J by 5 bases, leaving 10 bases between them. The CDR3 sequence: CASSPDKDNSPLHF. The CDR3 DNA reads as TGCGCCAGCAGCCCGGACAAAGATAATTCACCCCTCCACTTT.

The rearrangement links TRBV7-3 to TRBJ1-1; a possible D gene is TRBD1 (6 bases). Germline-derived CDR1 and CDR2 are SGHTA and FQGTGA. The CDR3 length is 11 residues. Trimming took 8 bases from V and 8 from J, leaving 12 bases between them. This CDR3 is CASSQGGEAFF. CDR3 in DNA: TGTGCCAGCTCACAGGGCGGCGAAGCTTTCTTT.

The V call is TRBV10-3, the J call TRBJ2-7; D gene ambiguous. Germline CDR1 is ENHRY and CDR2 is SYGVKD. V lost 3 bases, J lost 2 bases, and 2 bases lay in between. The CDR3 is made up of 11 amino acids. CDR3 protein: CAISDTYEQYF. The CDR3 DNA is TGTGCCATCAGTGACACCTACGAGCAGTACTTC.

This chain uses TRBV4-1 with TRBJ1-5; TRBD1 might be the D (6 bases). Deletions cut 4 bases from V and 0 bases from J, with 10 bases between. Germline V gene data show CDR1 as MGHRA and CDR2 as YSYEKL. CDR3 length: 15 residues. The CDR3 reads CASSPGQYSNQPQHF. The CDR3 DNA sequence: TGCGCCAGCAGCCCCGGACAGTATAGCAATCAGCCCCAGCATTTT.

This clone was found once. The CDR3 spells CASSFTGVTGELFF. CDR3 nucleotide sequence: TGTGCCAGCAGCTTTACAGGGGTGACCGGGGAGCTGTTTTTT. The V gene is TRBV11-2, the J gene TRBJ2-2; TRBD1 agrees at 7 bases. Germline CDR1 is SGHAT and CDR2 is FQNNGV. The CDR3 length is 14 residues. The V gene end was trimmed by 3 bases and the J gene end by 5 bases; junction bases not matched to a gene: 3. Filled out from reference TRBV11-2 and TRBJ2-2, the complete variable domain reads EAGVAQSPRYKIIEKRQSVAFWCNPISGHATLYWYQQILGQGPKLLIQFQNNGVVDDSQLPKDRFSAERLKGVDSTLKIQPAKLEDSAVYLCASSFTGVTGELFFGEGSRLTVL.

This clone was observed a few times. For the CDR3, the DNA is TGCGCCAGCAGCTTGGGACAGGGGGTGGCCGAGACCCAGTACTTC. Its translation is CASSLGQGVAETQYF. The V gene is TRBV5-1, the J gene TRBJ2-5, with TRBD1 identical over 9 bases. V lost 0 bases, J lost 5 bases, and 5 bases stayed unmatched. The V gene's germline CDR1 is SGHRS and CDR2 YFSETQ. This CDR3 contains 15 residues.

This clone was seen a few times. This chain uses TRBV5-1 with TRBJ1-1; D unresolved. The length of the CDR3 is 13 residues. V lost 1 base and J lost 4, with 8 bases in between. Germline V gene lookup returns CDR1 SGHRS and CDR2 YFSETQ. CDR3 region: CASSLSVGTEAFF. CDR3 coding DNA: TGCGCCAGCAGCTTGTCAGTGGGCACTGAAGCTTTCTTT.

The V call is TRBV11-2, the J call TRBJ2-2, with 10 positions matching TRBD2. The CDR3 runs 17 residues. Germline-derived CDR1 and CDR2 are SGHAT and FQNNGV. V trimming: 0 bases; J trimming: 4 bases; junction bases outside the gene matches: 5. CDR3 sequence: CASSLEERGGITGELFF. The CDR3 bases are TGTGCCAGCAGCTTAGAGGAGCGGGGGGGTATCACCGGGGAGCTGTTTTTT.

The chain employs TRBV5-6 and TRBJ1-1, with TRBD1 matching 7 bases. With 0 bases clipped from V and 0 bases from J, the junction kept 11 bases outside the gene matches. The CDR3 extends over 18 amino acids. Germline CDR1 SGHDT, CDR2 YYEEEE. The CDR3 spells CASSLEGQIINMNTEAFF. CDR3 coding DNA: TGTGCCAGCAGCTTGGAGGGACAGATCATTAACATGAACACTGAAGCTTTCTTT.

CDR3 residues: CASSTLGAHSSYNEQFF. DNA for the CDR3: TGTGCCAGCAGCACCCTGGGGGCGCACAGCTCCTACAATGAGCAGTTCTTC. V is TRBV13 and J is TRBJ2-1, with D possibly matching TRBD1 (6 bases). Germline values: CDR1 PRHDT, CDR2 FYEKMQ (reference sequence). The CDR3 is 17 residues long. Trimming removed 5 bases from V and 0 bases from J, with 17 bases in between.

The chain couples TRBV2 to TRBJ2-1; 11 positions match TRBD2. Trimming at V came to 7 bases and at J to 10 bases, leaving 12 bases not matched to a gene. CDR1 SNHLY and CDR2 FYNNEI come from the germline V gene. This CDR3 comprises 15 residues. CDR3 amino acids: CASIPGLAVPTEQFF. Written as DNA, the CDR3 is TGTGCCAGCATTCCGGGACTAGCGGTACCAACCGAGCAGTTCTTC.

This clone was seen only once. The chain recombines TRBV6-5 with TRBJ1-3; unclear D gene. This CDR3 is 14 amino acids long. Germline V gene sequence: CDR1 MNHEY, CDR2 SVGAGI. V lost 7 bases and J 0 bases, leaving 10 bases between the germline ends. The CDR3 bases are TGTGCCAGCACCGCCTTCTCCTCTGGAAACACCATATATTTT. It specifies CASTAFSSGNTIYF.

This clone was recorded a few times. Its ends do not fully match the called genes, so a read error is possible. The V and J genes are TRBV7-7 and TRBJ2-1; D remains unclear. The germline V gene has CDR1 SSHAT and CDR2 FNYEAQ (reference sequence). This CDR3 is 13 amino acids long. Written as DNA, the CDR3 is TGTGCTAGCAGCTTCGGCTCTACGAATGAGCAGTTCTTC. It specifies CASSFGSTNEQFF. Using reference TRBV7-7 and TRBJ2-1 for the parts outside the CDR3, the full variable domain is GAGVSQSPRYKVTKRGQDVTLRCDPISSHATLYWYQQALGQGPEFLTYFNYEAQPDKSGLPSDRFSAERPEGSISTLTIQRTEQRDSAMYRCASSFGSTNEQFFGPGTRLTVL.

The V call is TRBV18, the J call TRBJ1-1, with 7 positions matching TRBD1. This CDR3 region has 14 residues. In germline, CDR1 is KGHSH, CDR2 LQKENI. Trimming at V came to 2 bases and at J to 3 bases, leaving 3 bases not matched to a gene. The CDR3 DNA follows: TGTGCCAGCTCACCAACAGGGGCCGACACTGAAGCTTTCTTT. It yields the protein CASSPTGADTEAFF. Full variable domain (outside the CDR3, taken from reference TRBV18 and TRBJ1-1): NAGVMQNPRHLVRRRGQEARLRCSPMKGHSHVYWYRQLPEEGLKFMVYLQKENIIDESGMPKERFSAEFPKEGPSILRIQQVVRGDSAAYFCASSPTGADTEAFFGQGTRLTVV.